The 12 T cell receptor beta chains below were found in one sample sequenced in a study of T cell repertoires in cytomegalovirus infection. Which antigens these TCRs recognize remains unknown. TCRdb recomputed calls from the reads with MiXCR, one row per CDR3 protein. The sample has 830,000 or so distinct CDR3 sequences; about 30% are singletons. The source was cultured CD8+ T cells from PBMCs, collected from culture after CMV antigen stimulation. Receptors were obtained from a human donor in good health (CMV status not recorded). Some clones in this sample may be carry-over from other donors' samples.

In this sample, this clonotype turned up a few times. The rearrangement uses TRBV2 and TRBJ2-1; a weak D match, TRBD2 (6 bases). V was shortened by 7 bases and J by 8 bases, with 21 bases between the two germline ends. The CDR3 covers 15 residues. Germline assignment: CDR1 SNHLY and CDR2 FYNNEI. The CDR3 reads CASMGGGREIDEQFF. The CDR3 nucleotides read TGTGCCAGCATGGGAGGTGGCAGGGAGATCGATGAGCAGTTCTTC.

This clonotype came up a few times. Here the CDR3 reads CASKASGESTDTQYF. In DNA form, the CDR3 reads TGTGCCAGCAAAGCTAGCGGGGAGTCCACAGATACGCAGTATTTT. V usage is TRBV13 and J usage is TRBJ2-3; 9 bases align to TRBD2. The CDR3 has 15 amino acids. V trimming: 7 bases; J trimming: 2 bases; junction bases outside the gene matches: 7. The germline gives CDR1 PRHDT, CDR2 FYEKMQ (reference sequence).

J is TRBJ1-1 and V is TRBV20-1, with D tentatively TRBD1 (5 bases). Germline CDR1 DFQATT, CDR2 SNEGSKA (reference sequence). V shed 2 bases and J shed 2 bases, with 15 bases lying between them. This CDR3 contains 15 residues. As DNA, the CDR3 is TGCAGTGCTAGACTTCATCAGGGTGAAAACACTGAAGCTTTCTTT. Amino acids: CSARLHQGENTEAFF.

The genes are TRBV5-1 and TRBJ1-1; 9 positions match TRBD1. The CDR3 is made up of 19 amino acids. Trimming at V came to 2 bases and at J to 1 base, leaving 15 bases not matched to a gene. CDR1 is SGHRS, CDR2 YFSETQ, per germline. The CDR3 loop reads CASSFTGGGGQGPNTEAFF. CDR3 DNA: TGCGCCAGCAGCTTCACAGGGGGCGGCGGTCAGGGGCCGAACACTGAAGCTTTCTTT.

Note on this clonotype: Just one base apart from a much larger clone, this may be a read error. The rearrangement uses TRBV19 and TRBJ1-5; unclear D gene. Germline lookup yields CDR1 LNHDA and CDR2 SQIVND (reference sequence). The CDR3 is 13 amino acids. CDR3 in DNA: TGTGTCAGTAGTATTGGCCCGAATCAGCCCCAGCATTTT. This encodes CVSSIGPNQPQHF.

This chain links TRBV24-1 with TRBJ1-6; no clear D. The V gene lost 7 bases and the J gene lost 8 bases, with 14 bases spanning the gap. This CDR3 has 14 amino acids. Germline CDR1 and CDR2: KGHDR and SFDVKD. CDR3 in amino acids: CATSRSGWDSPLHF. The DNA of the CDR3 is TGTGCCACCAGCCGGTCCGGGTGGGATTCACCCCTCCACTTT.

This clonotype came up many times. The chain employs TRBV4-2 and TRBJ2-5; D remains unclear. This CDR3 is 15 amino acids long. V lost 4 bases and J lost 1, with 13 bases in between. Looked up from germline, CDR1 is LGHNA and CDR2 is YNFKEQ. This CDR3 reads CASSPEVAFQETQYF. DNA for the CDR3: TGTGCCAGCAGCCCCGAGGTGGCGTTCCAAGAGACCCAGTACTTC.

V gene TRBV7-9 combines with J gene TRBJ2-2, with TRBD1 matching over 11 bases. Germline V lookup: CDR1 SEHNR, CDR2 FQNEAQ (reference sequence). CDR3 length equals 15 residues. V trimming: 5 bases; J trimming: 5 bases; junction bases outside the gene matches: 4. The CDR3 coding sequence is TGTGCCAGCAGCACGCGGGACAGGGGGACCGGGGAGCTGTTTTTT. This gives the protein CASSTRDRGTGELFF. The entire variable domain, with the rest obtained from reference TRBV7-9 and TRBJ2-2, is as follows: DTGVSQNPRHKITKRGQNVTFRCDPISEHNRLYWYRQTLGQGPEFLTYFQNEAQLEKSRLLSDRFSAERPKGSFSTLEIQRTEQGDSAMYLCASSTRDRGTGELFFGEGSRLTVL.

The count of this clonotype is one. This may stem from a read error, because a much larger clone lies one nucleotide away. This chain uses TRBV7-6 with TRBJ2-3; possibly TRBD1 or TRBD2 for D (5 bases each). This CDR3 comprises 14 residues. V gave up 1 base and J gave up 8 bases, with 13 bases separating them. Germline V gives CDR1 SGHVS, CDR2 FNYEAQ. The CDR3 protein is CASSLGGGGATQYF. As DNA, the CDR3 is TGTGCCAGCAGCTTAGGCGGAGGTGGGGCTACGCAGTATTTT.

The CDR3 bases are TGTGCCAGTAGTATAGGGACGATCAACGAGCAGTACTTC. Its translation: CASSIGTINEQYF. The chain couples TRBV19 to TRBJ2-7; D remains ambiguous. The CDR3 extends over 13 amino acids. CDR1 is LNHDA and CDR2 is SQIVND in the germline V gene (reference sequence). Between the trimmed V and J ends, which lost 1 base and 5 bases, there was a span of 9 bases.

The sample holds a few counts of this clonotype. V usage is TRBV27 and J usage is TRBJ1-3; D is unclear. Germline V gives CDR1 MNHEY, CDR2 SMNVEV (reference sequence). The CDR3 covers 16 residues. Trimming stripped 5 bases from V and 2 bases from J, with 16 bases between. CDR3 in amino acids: CASSHYPGAAGNTIYF. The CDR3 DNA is TGTGCCAGCAGTCATTACCCGGGCGCAGCTGGAAACACCATATATTTT.

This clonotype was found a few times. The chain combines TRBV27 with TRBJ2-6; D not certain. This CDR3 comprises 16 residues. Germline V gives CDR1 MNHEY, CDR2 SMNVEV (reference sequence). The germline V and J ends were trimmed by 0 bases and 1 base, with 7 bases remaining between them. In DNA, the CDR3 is TGTGCCAGCAGTTTATCCTCCTATTCTGGGGCCAACGTCCTGACTTTC. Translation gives CASSLSSYSGANVLTF.